The 9 T cell receptor beta chains in this list originate from one sample, sequenced in a study of T cells after yellow fever vaccination. One entry per CDR3 protein results from TCRdb running MiXCR on the 5' RACE reads. Among hundreds of thousands of distinct CDR3 sequences, roughly 14% were seen once, and the ten largest hold 11% to 15%. Material: PBMCs, obtained on the day of the yellow fever booster vaccination. The source of these receptors is a man aged 30 to 45 who received the YFV17D yellow fever vaccine.

Only a few counts were recorded for this clonotype. The chain recombines TRBV25-1 with TRBJ2-7; 11 bases agree with TRBD2. The CDR3 length is 15 residues. V shed 4 bases and J 7 bases; nucleotides not matched to a gene: 9. Germline assignment: CDR1 MGHDK and CDR2 SYGVNS. The CDR3 spells CASSALLAGAREQYF. The CDR3 DNA reads as TGTGCCAGCAGTGCGCTACTAGCGGGAGCTCGGGAGCAGTACTTC.

This clonotype was counted a few times. This chain links TRBV29-1 with TRBJ2-1; D unresolved. V was shortened by 6 bases and J by 4 bases, with 10 bases between the two germline ends. The germline CDR1 and CDR2 sequences are SQVTM and ANQGSEA. This CDR3 contains 12 residues. For the CDR3, the DNA is TGCAGCGTGGACGTACGATACAATGAGCAGTTCTTC. It codes for CSVDVRYNEQFF.

Only a few counts were recorded for this clonotype. The chain combines TRBV20-1 with TRBJ1-6, with D perhaps TRBD1 (5 bases). There are 16 residues in the CDR3. Germline loops: CDR1 DFQATT, CDR2 SNEGSKA (reference sequence). CDR3 bases: TGCTGCGCTAGAGACATGCGGCAGGGCGTCGCGACACCCCTCCACTTT. Protein sequence: CCARDMRQGVATPLHF.

This clonotype appeared a few times. The J gene is TRBJ2-3, the V gene TRBV9, with 7 bases aligning to TRBD1. J was trimmed by 6 bases and V by 5 bases; bases with no gene match: 9. CDR3 length equals 14 residues. Germline CDR1 SGDLS, CDR2 YYNGEE. The CDR3 region is CASSTGTVDDTQYF. CDR3 in DNA: TGTGCCAGCAGTACCGGGACAGTAGATGATACGCAGTATTTT.

V is TRBV18 and J is TRBJ2-7, with 10 bases matching TRBD2. V lost 3 bases and J lost 3; bases outside the gene matches: 5. The CDR3 has 15 residues. Germline assignment: CDR1 KGHSH and CDR2 LQKENI. The CDR3 here is CASSPMASGSYEQYF. Written as DNA, the CDR3 is TGTGCCAGCTCACCGATGGCTAGCGGGAGCTACGAGCAGTACTTC.

The V gene is TRBV7-2, the J gene TRBJ2-1; TRBD2 matches at 7 bases. The germline V gene encodes CDR1 SGHTA and CDR2 FQGNSA. V trimming: 2 bases; J trimming: 1 base; junction bases outside the gene matches: 11. CDR3 size: 18 residues. The CDR3 region has the DNA TGTGCCAGCAGCTTACCGGGGCAGGGAGGGGTTTCCTACAATGAGCAGTTCTTC. Protein: CASSLPGQGGVSYNEQFF.

This clonotype was observed a few times. The chain is built from TRBV15 and TRBJ1-1; 8 bases map to TRBD1. V shed 1 base, J shed 7 bases, and the junction held 5 bases outside the gene matches. CDR3 length equals 14 residues. CDR1 is LNHNV, CDR2 YYDKDF, per germline (reference sequence). For the CDR3, the DNA is TGTGCCACCAGCAGAGGGAACAGGGGGGTTGAAGCTTTCTTT. It specifies CATSRGNRGVEAFF.

The chain uses TRBV12-3 or TRBV12-4 and TRBJ1-1, with D possibly matching TRBD1 (6 bases). The CDR3 is 12 residues long. V lost 11 bases and J lost 6, with 16 bases in between. The CDR3 DNA reads TGTGCCCTCCCCGGGGGCCGCCCTGAAGCTTTCTTT. This sequence encodes CALPGGRPEAFF.

This clonotype appeared a few times. The chain recombines TRBV30 with TRBJ2-3; tentatively, D is TRBD1 (5 bases). This CDR3 spans 12 amino acids. V lost 4 bases to trimming and J lost 9 bases, with 14 bases between them. The germline V gene encodes CDR1 GTSNPN and CDR2 SVGIG (reference sequence). The CDR3 loop is CAWTQVEDTQYF. In DNA form, the CDR3 reads TGTGCCTGGACACAGGTTGAAGACACGCAGTATTTT.